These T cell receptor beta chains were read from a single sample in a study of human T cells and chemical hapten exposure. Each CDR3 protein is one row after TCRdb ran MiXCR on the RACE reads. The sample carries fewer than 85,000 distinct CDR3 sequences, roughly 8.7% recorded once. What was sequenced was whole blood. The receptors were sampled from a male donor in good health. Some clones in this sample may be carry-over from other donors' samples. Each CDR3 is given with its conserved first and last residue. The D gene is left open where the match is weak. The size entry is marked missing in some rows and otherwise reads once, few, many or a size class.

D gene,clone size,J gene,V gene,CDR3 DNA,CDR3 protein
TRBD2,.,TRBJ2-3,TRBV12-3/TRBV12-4,TGTGCCAGCAGACCGGGACTAGTCCCAGATACGCAGTATTTT,CASRPGLVPDTQYF
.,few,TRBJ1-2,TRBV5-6,TGTGCCAGCAGCTTAATTGCTACAGGACGAGAATATGGCTACACCTTC,CASSLIATGREYGYTF
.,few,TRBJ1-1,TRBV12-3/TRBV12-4,TGTGCCAGCACTTTTGGGCTTCCTGAAGCTTTCTTT,CASTFGLPEAFF
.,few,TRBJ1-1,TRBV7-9,TGTGCCAGCTCCCCGGGAGACCTAAACACTGAAGCTTTCTTT,CASSPGDLNTEAFF
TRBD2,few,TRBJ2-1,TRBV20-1,TGCAGTGCTCCCTGGGTAGCGGGAGAGATTGAGCAGTTCTTC,CSAPWVAGEIEQFF
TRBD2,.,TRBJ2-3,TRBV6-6,TGTGCCAGCAGTTACGGGGGGGGAAGCACAGATACGCAGTATTTT,CASSYGGGSTDTQYF
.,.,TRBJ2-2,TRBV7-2,TGTGCCACCCTAAACCCAGGGTTCACCGGGGAGCTGTTTTTT,CATLNPGFTGELFF
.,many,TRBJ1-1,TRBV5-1,TGCGCCAGCAGCTTGGTGGCAGGGGTTCCTAACACTGAAGCTTTCTTT,CASSLVAGVPNTEAFF
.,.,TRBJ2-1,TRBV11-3,TGTGCCAGCAGCTCGGCGGGAAGGAGGGAGCAGTTCTTC,CASSSAGRREQFF
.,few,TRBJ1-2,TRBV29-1,TGCAGCGTTGAATACGGCTATCAAGGCTACACCTTC,CSVEYGYQGYTF
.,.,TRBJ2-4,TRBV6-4,TGTGCCAGCAGGCGGGTAGCCAAAAACATTCAGTACTTC,CASRRVAKNIQYF
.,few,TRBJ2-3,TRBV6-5,TGTGCCAGCAGCTGGGGGACGCAAACCACAGATACGCAGTATTTT,CASSWGTQTTDTQYF
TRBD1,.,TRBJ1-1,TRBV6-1,TGTGCCAGCAGCTCTACAGGGGGTTGGACTGAAGCTTTCTTT,CASSSTGGWTEAFF
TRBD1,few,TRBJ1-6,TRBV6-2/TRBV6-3,TGTGCCAGCAGTTACATCAGGGACAGCTCCTATAATTCACCCCTCCACTTT,CASSYIRDSSYNSPLHF
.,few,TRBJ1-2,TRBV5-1,TGCGCCAGCAGCTTGGAGGGAGCGAGCTACACCTTC,CASSLEGASYTF
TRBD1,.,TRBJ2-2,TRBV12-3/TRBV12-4,TGTGCCAGCAGTTTATGGATGACAGGGACACCACCGAACACCGGGGAGCTGTTTTTT,CASSLWMTGTPPNTGELFF
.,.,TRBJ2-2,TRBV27,TGTGCCAGCAGTTTATCAGGAGCCGCGGGGCTGTTTTTT,CASSLSGAAGLFF
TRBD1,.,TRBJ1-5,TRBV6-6,TGTGCCAGCAGTTTGCGGACAGGGGCAAATCAGCCCCAGCATTTT,CASSLRTGANQPQHF
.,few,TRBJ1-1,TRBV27,TGTGCCAGCAGTTTATCCGGGGGAAGGGTGAACACTGAAGCTTTCTTT,CASSLSGGRVNTEAFF
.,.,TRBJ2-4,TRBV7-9,TGTGCCAGCAGCTTACAGGGAGCCAAAAACATTCAGTACTTC,CASSLQGAKNIQYF
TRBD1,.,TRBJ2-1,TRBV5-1,TGCGCCAGCAGCCCTCCGGGGGACAGGGGGTTAAATGAGCAGTTCTTC,CASSPPGDRGLNEQFF
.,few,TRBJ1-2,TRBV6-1,TGTGCCAGCAGGCGCCTAGGAGAGGGAGGACTAGGGGTTGGCTACACCTTC,CASRRLGEGGLGVGYTF
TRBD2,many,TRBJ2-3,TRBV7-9,TGTGCCAGCAGCTGGAGCGGGGGGGGGAGCACAGATACGCAGTATTTT,CASSWSGGGSTDTQYF
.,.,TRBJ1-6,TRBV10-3,TGTGCCATCAGTGAGGAAAATTCACCCCTCCACTTT,CAISEENSPLHF
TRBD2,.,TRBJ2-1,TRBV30,TGTGCCTGGAGTTCCCTCTTTGGACTAGCGGGAGAGGAGCAGTTCTTC,CAWSSLFGLAGEEQFF
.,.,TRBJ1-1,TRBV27,TGTGCCAGCAGTTACTTGGGGGGGGGCACTGAAGCTTTCTTT,CASSYLGGGTEAFF
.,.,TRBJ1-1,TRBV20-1,TGCAGTGCTGGTATAGGAGGGAACACTGAAGCTTTCTTT,CSAGIGGNTEAFF
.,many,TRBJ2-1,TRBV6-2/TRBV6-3,TGTGCCAGCAGTTACGGTACAGGCTACCTCTGGAATGAGCAGTTCTTC,CASSYGTGYLWNEQFF
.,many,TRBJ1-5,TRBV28,TGTGCCAGCAATAGACAGGACCTTAGCAATCAGCCCCAGCATTTT,CASNRQDLSNQPQHF
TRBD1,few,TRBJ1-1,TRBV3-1,TGTGCCTCTCGCACAGGGGAGGGAGAAGCTTTCTTT,CASRTGEGEAFF
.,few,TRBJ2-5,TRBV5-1,TGCGCCAGCAGCGGAGGGGGGATACAAGAGACCCAGTACTTC,CASSGGGIQETQYF
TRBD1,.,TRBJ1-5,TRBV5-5,TGTGCCAGCAGCTTAACAGGGGGCCTGAATAGCAATCAGCCCCAGCATTTT,CASSLTGGLNSNQPQHF
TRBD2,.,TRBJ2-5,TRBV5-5,TGTGCCAGCAGTTTCGGGAGGTACCAAGAGACCCAGTACTTC,CASSFGRYQETQYF
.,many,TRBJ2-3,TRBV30,TGTGCCTGGAGTGCGACGGTTAGGCCTACGCAGTATTTT,CAWSATVRPTQYF
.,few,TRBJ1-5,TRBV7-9,TGTGCCAGCAGCTCTCCGGGGAATAGCAATCAGCCCCAGCATTTT,CASSSPGNSNQPQHF
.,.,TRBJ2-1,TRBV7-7,TGTGCCAGCAGCTTAGCCTCCTGGCGGGCCAGAGACAATGAGCAGTTCTTC,CASSLASWRARDNEQFF
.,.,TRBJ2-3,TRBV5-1,TGCGCCAGCAGCCGGCCGGAGGGGCCGAATTCAGATACGCAGTATTTT,CASSRPEGPNSDTQYF
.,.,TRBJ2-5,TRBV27,TGTGCCAGCAGTCCCTCCGCGACAGCTGTAGGGTACTTC,CASSPSATAVGYF
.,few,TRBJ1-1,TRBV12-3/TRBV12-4,TGTGCCAGCAAACTAGGAAACACTGAAGCTTTCTTT,CASKLGNTEAFF
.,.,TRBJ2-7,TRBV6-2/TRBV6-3,TGTGCCAGCACCATTACCCCCTTCGAGTTGGCCTACGAGCAGTACTTC,CASTITPFELAYEQYF
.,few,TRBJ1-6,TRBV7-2,TGTGCCAGCAGCTTAGACCAGGGTGGCTCACCCCTCCACTTT,CASSLDQGGSPLHF
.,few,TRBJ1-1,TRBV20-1,TGCAGTGCAACCTGGGCCCGAGAGGCTGAAGCTTTCTTT,CSATWAREAEAFF
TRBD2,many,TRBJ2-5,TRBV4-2,TGTGCCAGCAGCCAAGATCGGGGGGGCCAAGAGACCCAGTACTTC,CASSQDRGGQETQYF
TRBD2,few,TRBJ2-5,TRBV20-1,TGCAGTGCAAACCCATCCTTAGCGGGTCACCAAGAGACCCAGTACTTC,CSANPSLAGHQETQYF
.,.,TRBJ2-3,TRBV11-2,TGTGCCAGCAGCTTCAGCGATGGGGGAGATACGCAGTATTTT,CASSFSDGGDTQYF